One sample yielded the 3 T cell receptor beta chains listed below, sequenced in a study of T cell changes during pregnancy in multiple sclerosis. Sequencing was performed with immunoSEQ multiplex PCR; in TCRdb, only in-frame clones are kept and a portion is missing. The table shows approximately 85,000 clones, with just over 90% occurring only once. The material was peripheral blood, obtained in the first trimester of pregnancy. The origin of the receptors is a female donor with multiple sclerosis, enrolled in a pregnancy study.

This sequence joins TRBV5-4 and TRBJ2-3, with D possibly TRBD2 on 6 matching bases. Germline assignment: CDR1 SGHNT and CDR2 YYREEE (reference sequence). Trimming removed 9 bases from V and 0 bases from J, with 17 bases in between. CDR3 length equals 15 residues. The CDR3: CATSSGLPSTDTQYF. The CDR3, as DNA: TGTGCCACCTCGAGCGGACTACCAAGCACAGATACGCAGTATTTT.

The chain recombines TRBV7-3 with TRBJ1-4; TRBD1 matches at 11 bases. This CDR3 contains 15 residues. V shed 5 bases, J shed 7 bases, and the junction held 6 bases outside the gene matches. Germline V gene lookup returns CDR1 SGHTA and CDR2 FQGTGA. The CDR3 region is CASSTRTGGLEKLFF. The DNA for the CDR3 is TGTGCCAGCAGCACGAGGACAGGGGGCCTTGAAAAACTGTTTTTT.

The chain employs TRBV13 and TRBJ2-7; 10 nucleotides line up with TRBD2. V lost 2 bases to trimming and J lost 5 bases; unmatched junction nucleotides: 6. Germline loops: CDR1 PRHDT, CDR2 FYEKMQ (reference sequence). The CDR3 sequence is 15 residues long. This CDR3 reads CASSLTSGASHEQYF. DNA for the CDR3: TGTGCCAGCAGCTTAACTAGCGGGGCTTCCCACGAGCAGTACTTC.